This T cell receptor beta chain was obtained from a study of post-analysis software for immune sequencing data. Study-wide results and caveats: Patients carried a few TRBV segments more frequently than controls did, and TRBV5-6, TRBV5-1 and TRBV20-1 were among them. Among multiple sclerosis patients, normalized Chao1 diversity was significantly below that of controls.

This clonotype was found a few times. Its antigen is unidentified. The authors incorporated unique molecular identifiers into the TCR beta cDNA libraries. TCRdb ran MiXCR on the PCR reads and lists one entry per CDR3 protein. This table has roughly 870,000 distinct CDR3 sequences, approximately 57% appearing once. This CDR3 contains 14 residues. Losses at the gene ends were 6 bases for V and 4 bases for J; bases not matched to a gene: 9. CDR1 is DFQATT and CDR2 is SNEGSKA in the germline V gene (reference sequence). The chain couples TRBV20-1 to TRBJ2-1, with 7 bases fitting TRBD2. The sample comprised blood. The sequence derives from a girl under 18 with multiple sclerosis. The CDR3 coding sequence is TGCAGTGCCCCCCCTAGCGGAGCTTACAATGAGCAGTTCTTC. Its translation is CSAPPSGAYNEQFF.